This T cell receptor beta chain derives from a study of blood T cell repertoires in COVID-19. Background on the study: The samples span acute and convalescent COVID-19 from the United States, Italy and Spain.

As processed by the authors: It was from reference gene primer amplification that nucleated cell counts were estimated. The data were produced by immunoSEQ multiplex PCR, yet TCRdb's version contains in-frame clones alone and is incomplete. V and J calls and clone size are those listed in that table; D and trimming were worked out from the DNA. The sample lists fewer than 180,000 clones, 84% occurring once. This CDR3 region has 15 residues. The germline gives CDR1 MDHEN, CDR2 SYDVKM. V was trimmed by 1 base and J by 4 bases, leaving 13 bases between them. This clone has more than one count but fewer than ten.

This receptor was taken from a man between 65 and 79 years old with acute or convalescent COVID-19. The sample comprised peripheral blood. J is TRBJ1-1 and V is TRBV28; possible D gene TRBD1, 6 bases. DNA of the CDR3: TGTGCCAGCAGTTTATCGACAGGAGTCTCCACTGAAGCTTTCTTT. Its translation is CASSLSTGVSTEAFF.